Each of the 22 T cell receptor beta chains below was sequenced from the same sample in a study of OX40 agonist ivuxolimab in advanced cancers. Assay: immunoSEQ multiplex PCR; the TCRdb copy retains only in-frame clones and omits some. The profile shows under 40,000 clones, under 95% of them singletons. This material consisted of CD4+ or CD8+ T cells sorted from blood, taken in a trial of the OX40 agonist ivuxolimab. These receptors originate from an adult with an advanced solid tumor such as melanoma, head and neck, liver or kidney cancer.

The chain links TRBV27 to TRBJ2-7; D remains unclear. The V end was cut by 1 base, the J end by 1 base, with 5 bases between. There are 13 residues in the CDR3. The V gene's germline CDR1 is MNHEY and CDR2 SMNVEV (reference sequence). CDR3 residues: CASSLLTSYEQYF. CDR3 DNA: TGTGCCAGCAGTTTATTGACTTCCTACGAGCAGTACTTC.

The sample holds one count of this clone. The rearrangement links TRBV5-8 to TRBJ2-3; 8 bases agree with TRBD2. This CDR3 is 14 amino acids long. The junction had 3 bases not matched to a gene; V was cut back by 5 bases and J by 1 base. Germline V gene sequence: CDR1 SGHTS, CDR2 YDEGEE. The CDR3 DNA reads TGTGCCAGCAGTTTTAGCGGGGGCACAGATACGCAGTATTTT. It codes for CASSFSGGTDTQYF.

The chain links TRBV28 to TRBJ1-4; unclear D gene. The V end was cut by 5 bases, the J end by 7 bases, with 17 bases between. This CDR3 region has 15 residues. CDR1 and CDR2 (germline): MDHEN, SYDVKM. The CDR3, as DNA: TGTGCCAGCAGTCCAGGTGACGATTTCATTGAAAAACTGTTTTTT. Translation gives CASSPGDDFIEKLFF.

The V gene is TRBV2, the J gene TRBJ2-5; D not certain. Germline V gene data show CDR1 as SNHLY and CDR2 as FYNNEI. This CDR3 spans 14 amino acids. V lost 2 bases and J 1 base, leaving 8 bases between the germline ends. In DNA form, the CDR3 reads TGTGCCAGCAGTGAAAGTAGCAGCCAAGAGACCCAGTACTTC. It specifies CASSESSSQETQYF.

The rearrangement links TRBV5-4 to TRBJ2-5; TRBD1 is a possible D gene (6 bases). The V end was cut by 5 bases, the J end by 1 base, with 12 bases between. CDR1 is SGHNT, CDR2 YYREEE, per germline (reference sequence). The CDR3 contains 14 residues. CDR3 sequence (DNA): TGTGCCAGCAGTTCCAGGGGCCCCCAAGAGACCCAGTACTTC. Translated, it gives CASSSRGPQETQYF. Complete variable domain (other parts from reference TRBV5-4 and TRBJ2-5): ETGVTQSPTHLIKTRGQQVTLRCSSQSGHNTVSWYQQALGQGPQFIFQYYREEENGRGNFPPRFSGLQFPNYSSELNVNALELDDSALYLCASSSRGPQETQYFGPGTRLLVL.

The chain links TRBV19 to TRBJ2-1; the match to TRBD2 covers 7 bases. Trimming at V came to 1 base and at J to 2 bases, leaving 5 bases not matched to a gene. The germline V gene has CDR1 LNHDA and CDR2 SQIVND (reference sequence). The CDR3 sequence is 16 residues long. DNA of the CDR3: TGTGCCAGTAGTATAGGGGAGGGGCCACCCTACAATGAGCAGTTCTTC. Translating gives CASSIGEGPPYNEQFF.

The chain joins TRBV4-1 to TRBJ1-1; D unresolved. Trimming stripped 4 bases from V and 0 bases from J, with 12 bases between. The germline V gene encodes CDR1 MGHRA and CDR2 YSYEKL. The CDR3 extends over 15 amino acids. The CDR3 DNA follows: TGCGCCAGCAGCCTCCCCGCGACTATGAACACTGAAGCTTTCTTT. This encodes CASSLPATMNTEAFF.

In DNA, the CDR3 is TGTGCCAGCAGCGTCGGCGGGGGGGCCAATCAGCCCCAGCATTTT. Amino acids: CASSVGGGANQPQHF. The J gene is TRBJ1-5, the V gene TRBV9; D may be TRBD1 (6 bases). Germline CDR1 SGDLS, CDR2 YYNGEE. The CDR3 extends over 15 amino acids. Trimming took off 2 bases at V and 3 bases at J, with 12 bases between the two ends.

The chain carries TRBV6-6 and TRBJ2-1, with D possibly TRBD1 on 6 matching bases. The CDR3 length is 16 residues. Per the germline V gene, CDR1 is MNHNY and CDR2 is SVGAGI (reference sequence). Trimming shortened V by 0 bases and J by 5 bases, and 14 bases separated the two germline ends. The CDR3 region is CASSYSADSGHNEQFF. CDR3 in DNA: TGTGCCAGCAGTTACTCGGCGGACAGTGGTCACAATGAGCAGTTCTTC.

The gene calls are TRBV5-5 and TRBJ2-7; 11 bases are shared with TRBD2. The CDR3 extends over 13 amino acids. Per germline, CDR1 SGHKS and CDR2 YYEKEE (reference sequence). V trimming: 4 bases; J trimming: 4 bases; junction bases outside the gene matches: 1. This chain's CDR3 is CASSRTSGYEQYV. Written as DNA, the CDR3 is TGTGCCAGCAGCCGGACTAGCGGGTACGAGCAGTACGTC.

V and J are TRBV7-2 and TRBJ2-1; unclear D gene. V lost 2 bases and J 8 bases, leaving 7 bases between the germline ends. There are 12 residues in the CDR3. Per the germline V gene, CDR1 is SGHTA and CDR2 is FQGNSA. The CDR3 nucleotides read TGTGCCAGCAGCTTATCAGGTGATGAGCAGTTCTTC. It translates to CASSLSGDEQFF.

The J gene is TRBJ2-3, the V gene TRBV5-1; 8 positions match TRBD1. CDR1 and CDR2 from the germline V gene are SGHRS and YFSETQ. The CDR3 has 14 residues. V lost 5 bases, J lost 3 bases, and 5 bases stayed unmatched. CDR3 nucleotides: TGCGCCAGCAGATGGACAGGGAGAACAGATACGCAGTATTTT. Translating gives CASRWTGRTDTQYF.

This clone showed up just once. This chain joins TRBV9 and TRBJ1-4; TRBD1 is a possible D gene (5 bases). This CDR3 contains 15 residues. CDR1 and CDR2 from the germline V gene are SGDLS and YYNGEE. Between the trimmed V and J ends, which lost 2 bases and 7 bases, there was a span of 15 bases. CDR3 nucleotides: TGTGCCAGCAGCGTTACAGGCGCCCCGGGTGAAAAACTGTTTTTT. Translated: CASSVTGAPGEKLFF.

This chain joins TRBV19 and TRBJ2-2; maybe TRBD2 (6 bases). This CDR3 has 13 amino acids. CDR1 LNHDA and CDR2 SQIVND come from the germline V gene (reference sequence). The ends were cut back, 2 bases at V and 5 bases at J, with 6 bases in the middle. CDR3 sequence: CASSISGTGELFF. In nucleotides, the CDR3 is TGTGCCAGTAGTATAAGCGGGACCGGGGAGCTGTTTTTT.

The chain employs TRBV11-1 and TRBJ2-7; D is unclear. Germline loops: CDR1 SGHAT, CDR2 FQDESV (reference sequence). The CDR3 extends over 14 amino acids. V shed 5 bases and J shed 6 bases, with 17 bases lying between them. CDR3 DNA sequence: TGTGCCAGCAGCCCTCCCGAGAATCCCAGCGAGCAGTACTTC. This translates into CASSPPENPSEQYF.

J is TRBJ2-3 and V is TRBV28; D is ambiguous. V lost 2 bases and J lost 2, with 11 bases in between. CDR1 is MDHEN, CDR2 SYDVKM, per germline. This CDR3 has 15 amino acids. This chain's CDR3 is CASSLGSQPTDTQYF. The CDR3 DNA reads TGTGCCAGCAGTTTAGGGTCACAGCCCACAGATACGCAGTATTTT.

V usage is TRBV7-9 and J usage is TRBJ2-1; D gene uncertain. CDR3 length: 17 residues. V was trimmed by 2 bases and J by 2 bases, leaving 16 bases between them. Germline lookup yields CDR1 SEHNR and CDR2 FQNEAQ (reference sequence). The CDR3 coding sequence is TGTGCCAGCAGCTTAACGTGGGATGCAACCGCCTACAATGAGCAGTTCTTC. Encoded protein: CASSLTWDATAYNEQFF.

The chain joins TRBV15 to TRBJ2-5; D remains unclear. Germline V gives CDR1 LNHNV, CDR2 YYDKDF (reference sequence). Trimming removed 0 bases from V and 5 bases from J, with 16 bases in between. This CDR3 contains 16 residues. The CDR3 DNA reads as TGTGCCACCAGCAGAGATCAGCCAAAGACCTGGGAGACCCAGTACTTC. Its protein product is CATSRDQPKTWETQYF.

V is TRBV14 and J is TRBJ2-2, with D perhaps matching TRBD2 (6 bases). The CDR3 is 17 residues long. The germline CDR1 and CDR2 sequences are SGHDN and FVKESK. Between the trimmed V and J ends, which lost 1 base and 4 bases, there was a span of 16 bases. CDR3 amino acids: CASSQVRPGVGTGELFF. DNA of the CDR3: TGTGCCAGCAGCCAAGTGAGACCGGGGGTAGGCACCGGGGAGCTGTTTTTT.

This rearrangement joins TRBV21-1 to TRBJ2-3; TRBD2 is the table's D call, not checked against the DNA. TRBV21-1 is classified as a pseudogene. The CDR3 has 21 residues. The CDR3 bases are TGTGCCAGCAGCAAGCCCCGGGAAAGGGTTACTAGCGGGACCTGCACAGATACGCAGTATTTT. Its translation is CASSKPRERVTSGTCTDTQYF.

The genes are TRBV4-1 and TRBJ1-2, with D perhaps matching TRBD1 (5 bases). The CDR3 has 12 amino acids. Trimming pared 5 bases from V and 4 bases from J, leaving 8 bases between. Germline V CDR1 and CDR2: MGHRA, YSYEKL. The CDR3 DNA reads TGCGCCAGCAGCGGGGCCGCCTATGGCTACACCTTC. The encoded protein is CASSGAAYGYTF.

The chain employs TRBV7-9 and TRBJ2-3, with 9 positions matching TRBD2. Germline V gives CDR1 SEHNR, CDR2 FQNEAQ (reference sequence). Trimming cost V 2 bases and J 5 bases; bases outside gene matches: 5. This CDR3 comprises 15 residues. CDR3 nucleotides: TGTGCCAGCAGCTTACGGGGCGGGAGGGGAGATACGCAGTATTTT. Protein: CASSLRGGRGDTQYF.